Sequencing of this TCR beta chain was carried out in a study of T cell repertoires in cytomegalovirus infection. Across the whole study: Both a matching HLA type and CMV infection were indicated by public TCR beta signatures. General study findings and limits: HLA-C-restricted CMV-specific TCR beta clonotypes prevailed in the ex vivo response. Carriage of CMV together with the relevant HLA was identifiable through cumulative public TCR beta family frequency.

On this clonotype: Its matching antigen is unknown.

TCRdb analysed the reads with MiXCR anew, one entry per CDR3 protein. The top ten hold approximately 4.2% of the sample, which has some 200,000 distinct CDR3 sequences, 8.5% to 10% seen once. The origin of this receptor is a human donor in good health (CMV status not recorded). Some clones in this sample may be carry-over from other donors' samples. Sample: PBMCs.

The CDR3 protein is CASTQGQPSYEQYF. The CDR3, as DNA: TGTGCCAGCACCCAGGGACAGCCATCCTACGAGCAGTACTTC. The V call is TRBV2, the J call TRBJ2-7; 7 bases align to TRBD1. The CDR3 spans 14 residues. V lost 7 bases, J lost 1 base, and 7 bases stayed unmatched. The germline gives CDR1 SNHLY, CDR2 FYNNEI.